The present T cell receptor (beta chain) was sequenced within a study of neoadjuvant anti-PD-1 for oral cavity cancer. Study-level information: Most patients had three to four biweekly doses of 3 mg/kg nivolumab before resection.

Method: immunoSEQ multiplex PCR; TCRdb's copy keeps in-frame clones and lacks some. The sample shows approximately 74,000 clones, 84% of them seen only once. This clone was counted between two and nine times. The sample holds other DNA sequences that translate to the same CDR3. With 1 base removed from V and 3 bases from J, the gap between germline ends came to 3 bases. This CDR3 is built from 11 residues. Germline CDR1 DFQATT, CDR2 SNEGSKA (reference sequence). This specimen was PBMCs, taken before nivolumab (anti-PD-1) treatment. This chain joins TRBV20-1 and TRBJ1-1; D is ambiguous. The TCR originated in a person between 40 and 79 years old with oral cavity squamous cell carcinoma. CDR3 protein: CSARGDTEAFF. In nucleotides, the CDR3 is TGCAGTGCTAGAGGGGACACTGAAGCTTTCTTT.